This paragraph covers one T cell receptor (beta chain) sequence. This sample was included in a study of glioma-infiltrating T cells. The iRepertoire nested amplicon-rescue multiplex PCR amplified TCR alpha and beta CDR3s from RNA. TCRdb recomputed calls from the multiplex PCR reads with MiXCR, one row per CDR3 protein. This table has about 130,000 distinct CDR3 sequences, 20% to 25% appearing once. The junction had 5 bases not matched to a gene; V was cut back by 6 bases and J by 6 bases. Germline V gene lookup returns CDR1 MNHNS and CDR2 SASEGT. The CDR3 covers 14 residues. The J gene is TRBJ1-5, the V gene TRBV6-1, with 10 positions matching TRBD1. The sequence was obtained from a human donor with low-grade glioma or glioblastoma, undergoing nonglioma brain surgery, or in good health (not recorded which). Sequences were obtained from glioma tissue, nonneoplastic brain tissue, or PBMCs (not recorded which). The DNA for the CDR3 is TGTGCCAGCAGGACAGGGGGCAAGGGTCAGCCCCAGCATTTT. Translating gives CASRTGGKGQPQHF.